This T cell receptor (beta chain) was captured by sequencing in a study of T cells in Graves' hyperthyroidism and ophthalmopathy. Those patients with uncontrolled infection, other autoimmune disease, pregnancy or lactation were excluded. Diagnoses were established using clinical symptoms, serum thyroxine and TRAb, thyroid ultrasound and orbital computed tomography. Whole-study results and caveats: Model output signaled ophthalmopathy a median roughly 6 months ahead of onset. Among clonotypes expanded in thyroid above 0.001, most were also found in blood.

Amplification yielded TCR beta CDR3 regions, with RNA transcripts as the source. A set of HTBI primers served as the primers for a first-round RT-PCR of the TCR CDR3. One entry per CDR3 protein results from TCRdb running MiXCR on the multiplex PCR reads. This sample has 35,000 to 45,000 distinct CDR3 sequences, with 52% found just once. Remarks on this clonotype: Its specificity is not known.

Unmatched junction bases numbered 2, after V lost 4 bases and J lost 5 bases. Looked up from germline, CDR1 is SQVTM and CDR2 is ANQGSEA. The CDR3 is 12 residues long. Sequenced: blood. The source of this sequence is a man in his forties with Graves' ophthalmopathy. This chain connects TRBV29-1 to TRBJ1-1; 9 nucleotides align to TRBD1. The chain's CDR3 is CSVGGTGTEAFF. Written as DNA, the CDR3 is TGCAGCGTTGGCGGGACAGGGACTGAAGCTTTCTTT. Full variable domain (outside the CDR3, taken from reference TRBV29-1 and TRBJ1-1): SAVISQKPSRDICQRGTSLTIQCQVDSQVTMMFWYRQQPGQSLTLIATANQGSEATYESGFVIDKFPISRPNLTFSTLTVSNMSPEDSSIYLCSVGGTGTEAFFGQGTRLTVV.